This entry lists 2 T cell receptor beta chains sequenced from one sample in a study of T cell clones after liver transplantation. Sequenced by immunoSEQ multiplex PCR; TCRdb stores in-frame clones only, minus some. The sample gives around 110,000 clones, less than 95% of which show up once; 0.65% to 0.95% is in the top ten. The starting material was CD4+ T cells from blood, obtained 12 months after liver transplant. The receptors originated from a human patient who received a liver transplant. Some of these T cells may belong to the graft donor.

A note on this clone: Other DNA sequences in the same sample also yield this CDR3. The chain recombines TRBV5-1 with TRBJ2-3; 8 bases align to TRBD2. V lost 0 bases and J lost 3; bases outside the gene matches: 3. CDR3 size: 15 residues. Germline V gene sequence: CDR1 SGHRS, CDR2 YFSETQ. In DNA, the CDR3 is TGCGCCAGCAGCTTGGAGGTAGCGGGGACAGATACGCAGTATTTT. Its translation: CASSLEVAGTDTQYF.

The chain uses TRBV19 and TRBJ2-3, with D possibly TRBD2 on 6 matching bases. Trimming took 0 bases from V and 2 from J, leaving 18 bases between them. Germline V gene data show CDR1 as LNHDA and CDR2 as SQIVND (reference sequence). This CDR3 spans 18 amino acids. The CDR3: CASSIEEVAGTATDTQYF. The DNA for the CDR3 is TGTGCCAGTAGTATAGAGGAAGTCGCGGGAACTGCCACAGATACGCAGTATTTT.